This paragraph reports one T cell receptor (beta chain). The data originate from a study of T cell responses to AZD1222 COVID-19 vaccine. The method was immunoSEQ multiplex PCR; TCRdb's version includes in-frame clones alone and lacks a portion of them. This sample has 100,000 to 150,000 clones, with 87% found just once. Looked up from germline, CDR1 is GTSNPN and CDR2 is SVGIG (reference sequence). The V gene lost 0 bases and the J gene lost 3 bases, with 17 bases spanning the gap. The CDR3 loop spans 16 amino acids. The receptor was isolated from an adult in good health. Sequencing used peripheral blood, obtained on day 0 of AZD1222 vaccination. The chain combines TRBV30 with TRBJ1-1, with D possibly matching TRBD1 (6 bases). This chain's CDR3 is CAWSVPGVNGDTEAFF. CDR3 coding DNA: TGTGCCTGGAGTGTCCCAGGGGTTAATGGGGACACTGAAGCTTTCTTT.